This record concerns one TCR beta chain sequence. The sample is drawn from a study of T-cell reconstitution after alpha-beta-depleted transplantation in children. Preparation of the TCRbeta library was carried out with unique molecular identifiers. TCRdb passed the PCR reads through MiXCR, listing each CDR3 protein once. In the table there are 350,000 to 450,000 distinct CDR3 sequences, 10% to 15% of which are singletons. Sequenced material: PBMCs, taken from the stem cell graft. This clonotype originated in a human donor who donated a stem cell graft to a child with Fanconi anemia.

Here the CDR3 reads CASSLEGGGPDTQYF. For the CDR3, the DNA is TGCGCCAGCAGCTTGGAGGGGGGGGGGCCAGATACGCAGTATTTT. J is TRBJ2-3 and V is TRBV5-1; possibly TRBD2 for D (7 bases). Germline CDR1 SGHRS, CDR2 YFSETQ. This CDR3 comprises 15 residues. Trimming took off 0 bases at V and 4 bases at J, with 12 bases between the two ends.